This T cell receptor (beta chain) was captured in a study of a mutant IDH1 vaccine in newly diagnosed glioma (dated by TCRdb to the early 2020s). For the wider study: Of the 32 patients who were treated, approximately 60% were male and roughly 38% were female, and the mean age was about 40 years. For exploratory analyses, roughly 25 treated patients had longitudinal TCRB deep sequencing done wherever samples were available. Before enrollment, patients had received standard therapy of radiotherapy alone, temozolomide alone, or radiochemotherapy with temozolomide; most received the combination. Six visits were used for peripheral blood collection: V03 (baseline), V05, V07, V10, V12 and V13.

Library creation used the immunoSEQ multiplex PCR assay. Rearranged TCR beta chain sequences were amplified using the hsTCRB Kit according to the manufacturer's protocol. An Illumina MiSeq was used to sequence the TCRB libraries. The authors' pipeline ran thus. The proprietary platform of the kit vendor was used for demultiplexing, trimming and gene mapping. TCRdb re-hosts the immuneACCESS table, in-frame sequences only. Its copies lack some clones; in the studies checked, an unresolved V gene accounts for under half of them, and the cause for the rest is not known. V and J calls and clone size follow that table, whereas D and trimming were derived from the DNA. The sample contains about 36,000 clones, about 73% of them found a single time. The top ten clonotypes cover 7.5% to 9.5% of the sample. Remarks on this clone: Its recognized antigen is unknown. Qualities for individual bases were not recorded, and no much larger clone is one base off.

This specimen's time point label, per the study, means: baseline, week 1 (first vaccination visit). In the paper's terms, the treatment or condition label means: pre-vaccination baseline after standard-of-care therapy. Donors had newly diagnosed WHO grade 3 or 4 IDH1-mutant astrocytomas with loss of nuclear ATRX. The samples were drawn from NOA16, a multicentre, single-arm, open-label phase I trial in Germany that tested a mutant IDH1 peptide vaccine in humans for the first time. Visit V03 blood draws served as the baseline sample for immunogenicity testing. Genomic DNA for TCRB sequencing was extracted from EDTA blood using the DNeasy Blood and Tissue Kit. The full study reports these points: Across multiple MHC alleles, vaccine-induced immune responses were seen in approximately 93% of patients. Availability determined which PBMC samples were chosen for TCRB deep sequencing. According to the authors, sample limitations meant that analyses of patient blood samples could not be reproduced. Changes in the top peripheral T cell clonotypes picked up by TCRB sequencing did not appear to be linked to pseudoprogression.

The germline V gene gives CDR1 as MNHEY and CDR2 as SVGAGI. The CDR3 goes from the cysteine to the phenylalanine over 13 residues. The CDR3 DNA has 39 bases and is translated from base 1. Trimming takes 8 bases off V and 3 bases off J; junction bases not matched to a gene: 4. Specimen: PBMCs, collected from a glioma patient treated with radiotherapy, temozolomide or both. This receptor was taken from a middle-aged man with glioma. Some clones in this sample may be carry-over from other donors' samples. This receptor chain uses TRBV6-5 and TRBJ2-7; 10 nucleotides in the junction match TRBD1. In nucleotides, the sequence is TGTGCCAGCTCCGGGACAGGGGTCTACGAGCAGTACTTC. This codes for CASSGTGVYEQYF.